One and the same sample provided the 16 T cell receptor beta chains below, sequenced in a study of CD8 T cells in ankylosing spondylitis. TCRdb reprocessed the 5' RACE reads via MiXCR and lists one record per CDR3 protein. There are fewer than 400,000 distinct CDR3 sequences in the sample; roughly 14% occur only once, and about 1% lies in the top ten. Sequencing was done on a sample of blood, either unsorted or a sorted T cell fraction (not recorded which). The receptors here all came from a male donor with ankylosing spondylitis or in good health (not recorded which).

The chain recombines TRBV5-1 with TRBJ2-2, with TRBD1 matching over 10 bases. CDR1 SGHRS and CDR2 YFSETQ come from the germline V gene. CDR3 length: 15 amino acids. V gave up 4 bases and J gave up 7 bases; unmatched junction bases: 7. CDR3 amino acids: CASSLTGGAGGELFF. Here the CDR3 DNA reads TGCGCCAGCAGCCTGACAGGGGGCGCCGGCGGGGAGCTGTTTTTT.

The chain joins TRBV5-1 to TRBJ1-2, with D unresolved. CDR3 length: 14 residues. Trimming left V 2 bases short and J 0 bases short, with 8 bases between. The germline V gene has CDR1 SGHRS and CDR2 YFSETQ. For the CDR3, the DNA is TGCGCCAGCAGCTTAGAGCCAGCTAACTATGGCTACACCTTC. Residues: CASSLEPANYGYTF.

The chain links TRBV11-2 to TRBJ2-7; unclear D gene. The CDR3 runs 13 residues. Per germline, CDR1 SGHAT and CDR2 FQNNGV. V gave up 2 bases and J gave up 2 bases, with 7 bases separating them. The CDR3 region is CASSLTQPYEQYF. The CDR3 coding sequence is TGTGCCAGCAGCTTAACACAGCCCTACGAGCAGTACTTC.

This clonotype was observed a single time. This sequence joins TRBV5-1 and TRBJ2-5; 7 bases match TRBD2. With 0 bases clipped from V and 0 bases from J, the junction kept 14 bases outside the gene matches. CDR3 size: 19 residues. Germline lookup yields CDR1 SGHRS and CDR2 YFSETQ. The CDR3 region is CASSLAGASGVHYQETQYF. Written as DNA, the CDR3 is TGCGCCAGCAGCTTGGCCGGAGCTAGCGGAGTTCACTACCAAGAGACCCAGTACTTC.

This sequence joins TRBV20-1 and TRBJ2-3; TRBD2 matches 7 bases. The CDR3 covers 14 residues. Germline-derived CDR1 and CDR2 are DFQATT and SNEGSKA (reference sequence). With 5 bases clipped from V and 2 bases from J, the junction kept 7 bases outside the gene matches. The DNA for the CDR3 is TGCAGTGCTGGGGGGGGGAGACACACAGATACGCAGTATTTT. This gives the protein CSAGGGRHTDTQYF.

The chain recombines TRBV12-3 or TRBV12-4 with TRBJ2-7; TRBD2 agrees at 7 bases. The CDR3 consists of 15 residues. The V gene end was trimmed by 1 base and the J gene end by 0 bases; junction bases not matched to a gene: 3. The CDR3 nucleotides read TGTGCCAGCAGTTTAGAGGGAGGGTCCTCCTACGAGCAGTACTTC. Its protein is CASSLEGGSSYEQYF.

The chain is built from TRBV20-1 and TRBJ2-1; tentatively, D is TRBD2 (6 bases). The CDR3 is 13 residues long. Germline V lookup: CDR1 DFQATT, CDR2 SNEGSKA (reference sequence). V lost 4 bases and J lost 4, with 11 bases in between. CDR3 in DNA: TGCAGTGCTACAGTAGCGGCTTACAATGAGCAGTTCTTC. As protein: CSATVAAYNEQFF.

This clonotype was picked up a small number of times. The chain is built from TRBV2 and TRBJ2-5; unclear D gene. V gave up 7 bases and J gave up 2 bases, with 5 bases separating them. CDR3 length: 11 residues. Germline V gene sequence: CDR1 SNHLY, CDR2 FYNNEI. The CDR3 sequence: CASTAQETQYF. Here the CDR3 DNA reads TGTGCCAGCACAGCACAAGAGACCCAGTACTTC.

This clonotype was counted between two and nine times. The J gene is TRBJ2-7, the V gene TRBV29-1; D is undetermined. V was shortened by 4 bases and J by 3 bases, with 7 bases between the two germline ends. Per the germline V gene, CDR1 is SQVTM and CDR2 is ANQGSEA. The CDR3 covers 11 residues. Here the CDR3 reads CSVGTVYEQYF. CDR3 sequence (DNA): TGCAGCGTTGGGACGGTCTACGAGCAGTACTTC.

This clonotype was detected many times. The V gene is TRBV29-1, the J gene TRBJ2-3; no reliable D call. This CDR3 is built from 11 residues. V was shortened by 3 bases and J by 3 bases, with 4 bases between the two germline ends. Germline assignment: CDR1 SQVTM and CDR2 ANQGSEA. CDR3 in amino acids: CSVDPTDTQYF. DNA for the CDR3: TGCAGCGTTGACCCGACAGATACGCAGTATTTT.

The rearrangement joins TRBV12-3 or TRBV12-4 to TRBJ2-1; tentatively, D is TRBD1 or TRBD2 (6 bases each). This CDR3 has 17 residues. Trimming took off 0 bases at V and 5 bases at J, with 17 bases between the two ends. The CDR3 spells CASSLAFGGGPNNEQFF. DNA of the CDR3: TGTGCCAGCAGTTTAGCGTTCGGTGGGGGGCCAAACAATGAGCAGTTCTTC.

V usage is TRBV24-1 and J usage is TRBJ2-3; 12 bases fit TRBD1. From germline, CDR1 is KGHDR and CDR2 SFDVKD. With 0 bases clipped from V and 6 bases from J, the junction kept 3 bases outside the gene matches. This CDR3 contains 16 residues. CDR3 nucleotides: TGTGCCACCAGTGATTTGCCGGGACAGGGGGCCGATACGCAGTATTTT. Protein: CATSDLPGQGADTQYF.

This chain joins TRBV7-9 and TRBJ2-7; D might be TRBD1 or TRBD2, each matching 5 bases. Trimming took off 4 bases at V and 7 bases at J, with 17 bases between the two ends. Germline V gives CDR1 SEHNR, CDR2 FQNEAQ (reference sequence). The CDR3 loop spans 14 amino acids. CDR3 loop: CASSSNRDLGEQYF. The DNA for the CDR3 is TGTGCCAGCAGCTCGAACCGGGACCTGGGGGAGCAGTACTTC.

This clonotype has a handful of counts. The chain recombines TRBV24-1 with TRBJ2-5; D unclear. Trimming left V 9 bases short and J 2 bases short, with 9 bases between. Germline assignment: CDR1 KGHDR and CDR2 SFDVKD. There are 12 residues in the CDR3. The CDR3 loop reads CATAGFQETQYF. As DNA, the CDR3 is TGTGCCACCGCCGGGTTTCAAGAGACCCAGTACTTC.

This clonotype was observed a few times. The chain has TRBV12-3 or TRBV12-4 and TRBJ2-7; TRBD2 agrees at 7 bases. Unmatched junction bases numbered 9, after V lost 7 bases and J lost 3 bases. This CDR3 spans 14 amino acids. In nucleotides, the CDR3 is TGTGCCAGCACCCCGGGAGGCCCCCTCTACGAGCAGTACTTC. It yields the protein CASTPGGPLYEQYF.

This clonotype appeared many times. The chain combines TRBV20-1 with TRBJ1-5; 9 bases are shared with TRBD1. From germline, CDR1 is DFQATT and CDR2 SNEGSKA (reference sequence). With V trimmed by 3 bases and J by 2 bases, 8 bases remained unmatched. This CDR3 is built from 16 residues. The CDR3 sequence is CSARGQGMSGNQPQHF. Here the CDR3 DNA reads TGCAGTGCTAGGGGACAGGGAATGAGCGGCAATCAGCCCCAGCATTTT.